These 8 T cell receptor beta chains came from one sample sequenced in a study of T cell responses to AZD1222 COVID-19 vaccine. Only in-frame clones appear in the TCRdb table, and some are missing; sequencing was by immunoSEQ multiplex PCR. This sample has under 200,000 clones, with roughly nine tenths found just once. The material was peripheral blood, obtained on day 0 of AZD1222 vaccination. These receptors all stem from an adult in good health.

The rearrangement uses TRBV6-5 and TRBJ1-1; D possibly corresponds to TRBD1 (5 bases). V was clipped by 6 bases and J by 3 bases, with 14 bases between them. In germline, CDR1 is MNHEY, CDR2 SVGAGI. The CDR3 covers 14 residues. As DNA, the CDR3 is TGTGCCAGCAGCTTACCGGGACGACACACTGAAGCTTTCTTT. Translation: CASSLPGRHTEAFF.

The V and J genes are TRBV5-6 and TRBJ2-4; tentative D call: TRBD1 (6 bases). CDR1 and CDR2 from the germline V gene are SGHDT and YYEEEE. CDR3 length equals 16 residues. V lost 4 bases, J lost 0 bases, and 14 bases lay in between. In DNA, the CDR3 is TGTGCCAGCAGCGCACTGGGGGCTCGAGCCAAAAACATTCAGTACTTC. Its protein is CASSALGARAKNIQYF.

This clone was counted a few times. The J gene is TRBJ1-2, the V gene TRBV27; 9 positions match TRBD1. The V segment lost 6 bases and the J segment 8 bases; nucleotides outside the gene matches: 4. This CDR3 spans 12 amino acids. Germline V CDR1 and CDR2: MNHEY, SMNVEV (reference sequence). CDR3 amino acids: CASSFTGGGYTF. The CDR3 nucleotides are TGTGCCAGCAGCTTTACAGGGGGCGGCTACACCTTC.

The chain is built from TRBV5-1 and TRBJ2-6; D is possibly TRBD2 (5 bases). The germline CDR1 and CDR2 sequences are SGHRS and YFSETQ. CDR3 size: 19 residues. V shed 6 bases and J shed 0 bases, with 22 bases lying between them. CDR3 nucleotides: TGCGCCAGCAATAAACGTCCCGGTCGGGAAGCCTCTGGGGCCAACGTCCTGACTTTC. As protein: CASNKRPGREASGANVLTF.

The CDR3 DNA is TGTGCCAGCAGCCGGGGGGTAGACGAAAAACTGTTTTTT. Its protein product is CASSRGVDEKLFF. This chain uses TRBV28 with TRBJ1-4, with D possibly TRBD1 on 5 matching bases. Looked up from germline, CDR1 is MDHEN and CDR2 is SYDVKM. CDR3 length: 13 residues. The V gene lost 6 bases and the J gene lost 8 bases, with 13 bases spanning the gap.

This chain links TRBV5-1 with TRBJ2-1; the D gene is possibly TRBD2 (6 bases). V was cut by 2 bases and J by 10 bases, with 10 bases left in between. The CDR3 runs 12 residues. The germline gives CDR1 SGHRS, CDR2 YFSETQ. The CDR3 coding sequence is TGCGCCAGCAGCTTTGATCGGGGGGAGCAGTTCTTC. Amino acids: CASSFDRGEQFF.

The chain is built from TRBV5-8 and TRBJ2-7; perhaps TRBD2 as D (5 bases). The CDR3 totals 17 residues. Trimming cost V 1 base and J 5 bases, with 22 bases left between them. Per the germline V gene, CDR1 is SGHTS and CDR2 is YDEGEE. The CDR3, as DNA: TGTGCCAGCAGCTTGTTGATAAACCGGGATTTAGGGAACGAGCAGTACTTC. Translating it yields CASSLLINRDLGNEQYF.

The rearrangement uses TRBV30 and TRBJ2-3, with 7 positions matching TRBD2. The germline CDR1 and CDR2 sequences are GTSNPN and SVGIG (reference sequence). This CDR3 contains 12 residues. J lost 8 bases, V lost 0 bases, and 2 bases had no gene match. This CDR3 reads CAWSVWGGTQYF. In DNA, the CDR3 is TGTGCCTGGAGTGTGTGGGGGGGTACGCAGTATTTT. Looking up the rest from reference TRBV30 and TRBJ2-3 gives the full variable domain: SQTIHQWPATLVQPVGSPLSLECTVEGTSNPNLYWYRQAAGRGLQLLFYSVGIGQISSEVPQNLSASRPQDRQFILSSKKLLLSDSGFYLCAWSVWGGTQYFGPGTRLTVL.